This T cell receptor beta chain was observed in a study of blood T cell repertoires in COVID-19. The wider study: PBMCs, B-cell-depleted T cells, or T cells provided the cDNA or gDNA that made up the material.

CDR1 is SGHAT, CDR2 FQNNGV, per germline. The CDR3 totals 14 residues. V dropped 1 base and J dropped 4 bases, with 8 bases sitting between them. The assay was immunoSEQ multiplex PCR, and TCRdb's table has in-frame clones only and misses some. The data hold around 130,000 clones, with about 80% observed a single time. Sequenced sample: PBMCs or T cells enriched from blood (not recorded which). The genes are TRBV11-2 and TRBJ2-4, with D perhaps matching TRBD1 (5 bases). The clonotype was recovered from a man between 40 and 49 years old with acute COVID-19. The CDR3 DNA is TGTGCCAGCAGCTTAGGGCAGGGAAAAAACATTCAGTACTTC. Residues: CASSLGQGKNIQYF.